This T cell receptor (beta chain) is drawn from a study of monozygotic twins with inflammatory bowel disease. Study-level points and caveats: Fewer shared clonotypes with others were found in IBD patients than in healthy twins, especially with disease activity.

UMIs containing a 6-nucleotide sample barcode were added via template switching. From the 5' RACE reads, TCRdb lists one entry per CDR3 protein and no DNA. This table lists about 210,000 distinct CDR3 sequences. Notes on this clonotype: Its antigen is as yet unknown.

The blood volume drawn from each donor was around 2.5 ml. The template was total RNA from whole blood, with no T cell sorting. The sequence was collected from a human donor with ulcerative colitis or Crohn's disease, or a healthy co-twin of an affected twin (not recorded which). Sequencing was carried out using blood.

The CDR3 loop is CASSLIGLDEQFF. The chain joins TRBV7-3 to TRBJ2-1. The CDR3 length is 13 residues. Germline-derived CDR1 and CDR2 are SGHTA and FQGTGA.